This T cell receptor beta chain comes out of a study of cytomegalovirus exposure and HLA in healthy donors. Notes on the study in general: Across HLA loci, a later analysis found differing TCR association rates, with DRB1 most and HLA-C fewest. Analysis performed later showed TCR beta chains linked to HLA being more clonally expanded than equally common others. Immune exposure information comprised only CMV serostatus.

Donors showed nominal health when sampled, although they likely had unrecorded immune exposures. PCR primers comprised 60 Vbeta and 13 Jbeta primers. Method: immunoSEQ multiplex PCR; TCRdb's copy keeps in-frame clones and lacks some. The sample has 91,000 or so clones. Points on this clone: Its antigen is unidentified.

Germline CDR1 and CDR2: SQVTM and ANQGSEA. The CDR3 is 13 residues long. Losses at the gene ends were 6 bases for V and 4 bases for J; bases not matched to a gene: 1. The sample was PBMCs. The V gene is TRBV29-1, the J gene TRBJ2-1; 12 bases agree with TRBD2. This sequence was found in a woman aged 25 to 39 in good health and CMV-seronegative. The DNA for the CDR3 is TGCAGCGTGGGGACTAGCGGGTACAATGAGCAGTTCTTC. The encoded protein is CSVGTSGYNEQFF.